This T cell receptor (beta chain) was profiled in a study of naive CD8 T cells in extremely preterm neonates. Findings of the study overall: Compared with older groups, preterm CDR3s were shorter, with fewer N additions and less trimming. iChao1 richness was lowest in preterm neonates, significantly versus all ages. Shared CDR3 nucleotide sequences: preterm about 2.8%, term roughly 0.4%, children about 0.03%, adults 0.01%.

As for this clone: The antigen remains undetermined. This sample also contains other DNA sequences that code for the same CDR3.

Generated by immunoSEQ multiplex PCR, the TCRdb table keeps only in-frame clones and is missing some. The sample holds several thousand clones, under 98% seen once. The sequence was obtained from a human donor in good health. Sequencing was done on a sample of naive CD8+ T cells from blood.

Here the CDR3 DNA reads TGTGCCAGCAGCTTGGCCGGGGGCTATGGCTACACCTTC. It codes for CASSLAGGYGYTF. This rearrangement joins TRBV7-9 to TRBJ1-2; possibly TRBD1 for D (5 bases). V lost 3 bases, J lost 4 bases, and 9 bases lay in between. Germline values: CDR1 SEHNR, CDR2 FQNEAQ (reference sequence). The CDR3 is 13 residues long. The whole variable domain, remainder taken from reference TRBV7-9 and TRBJ1-2, is DTGVSQNPRHKITKRGQNVTFRCDPISEHNRLYWYRQTLGQGPEFLTYFQNEAQLEKSRLLSDRFSAERPKGSFSTLEIQRTEQGDSAMYLCASSLAGGYGYTFGSGTRLTVV.